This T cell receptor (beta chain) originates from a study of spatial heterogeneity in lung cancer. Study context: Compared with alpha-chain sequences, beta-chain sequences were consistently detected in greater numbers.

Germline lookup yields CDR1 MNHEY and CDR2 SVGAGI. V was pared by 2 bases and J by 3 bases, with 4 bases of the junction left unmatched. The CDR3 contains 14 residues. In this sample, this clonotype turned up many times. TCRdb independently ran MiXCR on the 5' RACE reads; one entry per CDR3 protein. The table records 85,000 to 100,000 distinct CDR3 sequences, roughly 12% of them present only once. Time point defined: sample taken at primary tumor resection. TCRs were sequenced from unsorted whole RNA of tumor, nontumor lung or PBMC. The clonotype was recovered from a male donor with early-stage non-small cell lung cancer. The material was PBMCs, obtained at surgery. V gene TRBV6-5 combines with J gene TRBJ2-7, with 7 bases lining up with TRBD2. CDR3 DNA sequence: TGTGCCAGCAGTTACCGGGGCGGGAGCTACGAGCAGTACTTC. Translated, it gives CASSYRGGSYEQYF.